This TCR beta chain is from a study of shared clonotypes between healthy human individuals (dated by TCRdb to the early 2020s). About the study as a whole: A couple of women and a few men aged 18 to 49 years were included in the cohort. Between about 0.94 and 8.9 billion PBMCs per donor were obtained by leukapheresis. To increase sequencing depth and limit assay-specific biases, TCR repertoire library preparation and sequencing were carried out by different laboratories using diverse techniques. To estimate repertoire size and how much clonotypes are shared between individuals, the study performed deep sequencing of blood TCR repertoires from about five healthy adults. On the study overall, not on this receptor specifically: Pairwise subsampling led to the expectation that sequencing depth would affect the degree of clonotype sharing among donors. Because the study included a small number of donors, the genetic and exposure-history diversity represented was limited. Sampling was restricted to blood, and TCR repertoires in tissue are likely to differ from TCR repertoires in blood.

In this sample, this clone turned up a few times. Which antigen it targets is not known. Per-base qualities were not stored, and no clone one base away is much larger. Germline trimming: 4 bases from V, 5 bases from J; junction bases outside gene matches: 12. The germline V gene supplies CDR1 SGHRS and CDR2 YFSETQ. From cysteine to phenylalanine, the CDR3 is 18 amino acids long. Only CDR3 DNA remains: 54 bases, in frame from the first base. Using the deep immunoSEQ assay, TCR CDR3 regions were amplified from genomic DNA by multiplex PCR. Genomic DNA extracted from each cell subset was distributed evenly over all wells of several immunoSEQ 96-well plates, and each plate served as one replicate. For unsorted PBMC, each replicate PCR was loaded with about 280 ng genomic DNA, equivalent to approximately 33,000 T cell genomes. Ten immunoSEQ deep assay plates were used to sequence unsorted PBMC genomic DNA. Purified libraries were quantified with a Qubit 3.0 fluorometer, sized on a Bioanalyzer 2100, and re-quantified with the KAPA Library Quantification kit. A separate single-read 150-cycle Illumina NextSeq 550 flow cell was used to sequence each immunoSEQ 96-well plate. In the source study's methods: Because the immunoSEQ output held only junctional sequences and lacked quality scores, the filtering could not match the filtering applied to full-length reads. Sequences were annotated with PyIR, a Python wrapper for IgBLAST v1.9, and V/J genes and CDR3 were assigned using IMGT germline references. Reads were removed for weak V/J assignments (E-value above 1e-6), missing CDR3, stop codons, out-of-frame junctions, or ambiguous translated residues. V3J clonotypes were defined by identical inferred V gene, J gene, and CDR3 amino acid sequence. Percentage overlap between repertoires was computed as shared unique clonotypes divided by the size of the smaller repertoire. Three approaches were used to assess repertoire richness: RTK rarefaction, the Chao1 estimator, and Recon v2.1 estimates of unobserved clonotypes. Imported from immuneACCESS, the table was reduced by TCRdb to in-frame sequences with V and J called. These copies leave out some clones; in studies compared against another copy, an unresolved V gene accounts for under half, and the cause of the remainder is not known. D and trimming were read from the DNA, whereas the V and J calls and clone size are those reported in that table. This sample lists hundreds of thousands of clones; roughly 77% were detected once. Roughly an eighth of the sample is held by the ten biggest clonotypes.

The donors were healthy, HIV-negative adults who had no recently reported acute infections or vaccinations. Only Caucasian adults living in Nashville, Tennessee, USA were represented among the donors. In the unsorted samples, some 100 million PBMCs were counted, and genomic DNA was extracted using the QIAamp DNA Blood Mini kit. After blood collection by leukapheresis, PBMCs were isolated using Ficoll-Histopaque density gradient centrifugation and then cryopreserved in the vapor phase of liquid nitrogen. The sample consisted of PBMCs. The chain joins TRBV5-1 to TRBJ2-2; TRBD2 fits 12 bases in the junction. This TCR was recovered from a woman aged 40-49 years in good health. Some clones in this sample may be carry-over from other donors' samples. The nucleotide sequence reads as follows: TGCGCCAGCAGCCCGCGGACTAGCGGGACGGGAGGGACCGGGGAGCTGTTTTTT. Translated, it gives CASSPRTSGTGGTGELFF.